Listed below are T cell receptor beta chains from one sample, sequenced in a study of early T cells in non-severe SARS-CoV-2 infection. TCRdb ran MiXCR on the 5' RACE reads and lists one entry per CDR3 protein. The data show tens of thousands of distinct CDR3 sequences, around 8.9% seen once. The sample comprised whole blood. The receptor set was obtained from an adult who was a healthcare worker with PCR-confirmed SARS-CoV-2 infection or an uninfected control (not recorded which). Both conserved end residues are part of each CDR3. Fields, in order: clone size, V gene, D gene, J gene, CDR3 protein, CDR3 DNA. The D gene is left open where the match is weak. For some rows the clone size is stated as once, few or many, or as a class when expanded; others skip it.

-	TRBV18	TRBD1	TRBJ2-3	CASSLPFRTGKGDTQYF	TGTGCCAGCTCACTACCCTTTCGGACAGGAAAGGGAGATACGCAGTATTTT
many	TRBV6-1	-	TRBJ2-1	CASILAGTLSNEQFF	TGTGCCAGCATCTTGGCCGGGACATTAAGTAATGAGCAGTTCTTC
few	TRBV20-1	-	TRBJ2-5	CSALRDTQETQYF	TGCAGTGCTCTCCGGGACACGCAAGAGACCCAGTACTTC
few	TRBV4-1	TRBD1	TRBJ2-4	CASSLQQGDPRYF	TGCGCCAGCAGCCTCCAACAGGGGGATCCCAGGTACTTC
-	TRBV28	-	TRBJ1-2	CALRSNYGYTF	TGTGCCCTGAGATCTAACTATGGCTACACCTTC
-	TRBV20-1	-	TRBJ1-2	CSAHYFRNLHDGYTF	TGCAGTGCTCACTACTTCAGGAACCTACATGATGGCTACACCTTC
-	TRBV19	-	TRBJ2-7	CASMNTGYPYEQYF	TGTGCCAGTATGAATACGGGATACCCCTACGAGCAGTACTTC
few	TRBV28	-	TRBJ2-7	CASQRVFYEQYF	TGTGCCAGCCAACGGGTATTCTACGAGCAGTACTTC
many	TRBV9	-	TRBJ2-3	CASSGPALGRDTQYF	TGTGCCAGCAGCGGCCCAGCGCTCGGAAGGGATACGCAGTATTTT
few	TRBV20-1	TRBD1	TRBJ2-3	CSARGTGIKTTSTDTQYF	TGCAGTGCTAGAGGGACAGGGATAAAAACGACCAGCACAGATACGCAGTATTTT
-	TRBV7-8	TRBD1	TRBJ1-3	CASSFGTGGNTIYF	TGTGCCAGCAGCTTCGGGACAGGGGGAAACACCATATATTTT
few	TRBV5-4	-	TRBJ1-6	CASRPDRNYNSPLHF	TGTGCCAGCAGACCAGACAGGAACTATAATTCACCCCTCCACTTT
-	TRBV7-9	-	TRBJ2-1	CASSLVEARNEQFF	TGTGCCAGCAGCTTAGTTGAGGCCCGGAATGAGCAGTTCTTC
-	TRBV4-2	-	TRBJ2-5	CASSQGSQGTGKETQYF	TGTGCCAGCAGCCAAGGGTCACAGGGCACAGGGAAAGAGACCCAGTACTTC
-	TRBV27	-	TRBJ2-3	CASSLRQHSTDTQYF	TGTGCCAGCAGTTTAAGGCAGCATAGCACAGATACGCAGTATTTT
many	TRBV12-3/TRBV12-4	TRBD2	TRBJ2-1	CASSPGGGRDGEQFF	TGTGCCAGCAGCCCCGGTGGCGGGAGGGATGGGGAGCAGTTCTTC
few	TRBV29-1	-	TRBJ1-1	CSRGRGNTEAFF	TGCAGCCGGGGGCGGGGAAACACTGAAGCTTTCTTT
many	TRBV7-2	TRBD2	TRBJ2-1	CASSSSTSGSYNEQFF	TGTGCCAGCAGCTCGTCGACTAGCGGCTCCTACAATGAGCAGTTCTTC
-	TRBV6-2/TRBV6-3	-	TRBJ2-1	CASSRLEYNEQFF	TGTGCCAGCAGCCGTCTAGAATACAATGAGCAGTTCTTC
few	TRBV4-3	-	TRBJ2-1	CASSQDVALGNYNEQFF	TGCGCCAGCAGCCAAGATGTAGCCCTAGGCAACTACAATGAGCAGTTCTTC
medium-sized	TRBV7-9	TRBD2	TRBJ2-7	CASSSGRAYEQYF	TGTGCCAGCAGCTCGGGGAGGGCCTACGAGCAGTACTTC
many	TRBV10-3	TRBD1	TRBJ1-1	CASRQGNTEAFF	TGTGCCAGCAGACAGGGGAACACTGAAGCTTTCTTT
many	TRBV7-8	TRBD2	TRBJ2-4	CASSLGTSGRGVKNIQYF	TGTGCCAGCAGCTTAGGGACTAGCGGGCGGGGCGTCAAAAACATTCAGTACTTC
few	TRBV7-2	-	TRBJ1-5	CASSSWGFNQPQHF	TGTGCCAGCAGCTCCTGGGGCTTCAATCAGCCCCAGCATTTT
-	TRBV6-2/TRBV6-3	TRBD2	TRBJ2-2	CASSYSIGEGAKHSGELFF	TGTGCCAGCAGTTACTCGATTGGGGAGGGAGCTAAACACAGCGGGGAGCTGTTTTTT
many	TRBV28	TRBD1	TRBJ2-7	CASSPGGWGATYEQYF	TGTGCCAGCAGCCCAGGGGGTTGGGGCGCGACCTACGAGCAGTACTTC
few	TRBV7-2	-	TRBJ1-1	CASSFGQGVNTEAFF	TGTGCCAGCAGCTTTGGGCAGGGAGTGAACACTGAAGCTTTCTTT
few	TRBV29-1	-	TRBJ2-1	CSVGGSSYNEQFF	TGCAGCGTTGGTGGGAGCTCCTACAATGAGCAGTTCTTC
-	TRBV5-1	TRBD2	TRBJ2-7	CASSWGLAGLYEQYF	TGCGCCAGCAGCTGGGGACTAGCGGGACTATACGAGCAGTACTTC
many	TRBV12-3/TRBV12-4	-	TRBJ2-1	CASSSGTRHNEQFF	TGTGCCAGCAGCTCCGGGACAAGACACAATGAGCAGTTCTTC
few	TRBV7-9	-	TRBJ1-2	CASSLEGFQFGYTF	TGTGCCAGCAGCTTAGAGGGTTTCCAGTTTGGCTACACCTTC
many	TRBV7-9	TRBD1	TRBJ2-7	CASSLKGAFTYEQYF	TGTGCCAGCAGCTTAAAGGGGGCATTTACCTACGAGCAGTACTTC
many	TRBV7-9	-	TRBJ2-5	CASSTGGGSSETQYF	TGTGCCAGCAGCACCGGAGGTGGCAGTTCAGAGACCCAGTACTTC
medium-sized	TRBV4-3	-	TRBJ1-1	CASSQVRDILNTEAFF	TGCGCCAGCAGCCAAGTAAGGGACATCCTGAACACTGAAGCTTTCTTT
-	TRBV28	-	TRBJ2-4	CASSSQAYIQYF	TGTGCCAGCAGTTCCCAGGCCTACATTCAGTACTTC
few	TRBV12-3/TRBV12-4	TRBD2	TRBJ2-1	CASSLAAGGGNEQFF	TGTGCCAGCAGTTTAGCGGCGGGAGGTGGGAATGAGCAGTTCTTC